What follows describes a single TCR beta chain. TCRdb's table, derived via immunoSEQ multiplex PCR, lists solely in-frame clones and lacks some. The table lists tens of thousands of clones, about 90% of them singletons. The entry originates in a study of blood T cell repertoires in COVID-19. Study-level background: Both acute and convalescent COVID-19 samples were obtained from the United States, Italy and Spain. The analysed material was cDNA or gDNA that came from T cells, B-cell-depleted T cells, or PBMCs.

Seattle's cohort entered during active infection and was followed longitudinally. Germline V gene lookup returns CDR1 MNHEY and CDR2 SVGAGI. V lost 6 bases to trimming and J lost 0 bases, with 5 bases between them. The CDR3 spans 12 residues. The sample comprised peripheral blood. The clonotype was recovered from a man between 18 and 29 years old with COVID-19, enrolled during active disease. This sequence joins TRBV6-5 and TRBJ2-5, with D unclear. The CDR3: CASRAYQETQYF. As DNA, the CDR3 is TGTGCCAGCAGAGCGTACCAAGAGACCCAGTACTTC.